This TCR beta chain was identified during a study of control samples from healthy donors and cancer patients. CDR1 LNHDA and CDR2 SQIVND come from the germline V gene (reference sequence). Trimming pared 2 bases from V and 6 bases from J, leaving 15 bases between. CDR3 length equals 15 residues. The table came from immunoSEQ multiplex PCR; TCRdb's copy has only in-frame clones and leaves some out. The table for this sample gives fewer than 200,000 clones. This sequence was found in a woman in her 30s in good health. Input material: blood. This sequence joins TRBV19 and TRBJ2-3; D could derive from TRBD1 or TRBD2 (6 bases each). The CDR3 DNA sequence: TGTGCCAGTAGTATACCTGGGGGCGGGAAGGATACGCAGTATTTT. As protein: CASSIPGGGKDTQYF.